This T cell receptor beta chain comes out of a study of blood T cell repertoires in COVID-19. About the research overall: Collection of acute and convalescent COVID-19 samples took place in the United States, Italy and Spain. The analysed material was cDNA or gDNA that came from T cells, B-cell-depleted T cells, or PBMCs.

This CDR3 comprises 14 residues. Germline values: CDR1 LNHNV, CDR2 YYDKDF (reference sequence). Between the trimmed V and J ends, which lost 5 bases and 1 base, there was a span of 11 bases. The assay was immunoSEQ multiplex PCR, and TCRdb's table has in-frame clones only and misses some. The table lists about 420,000 clones, about 90% of them singletons. The Seattle patients, enrolled during active infection, were followed longitudinally. The sequenced sample was peripheral blood. This sequence joins TRBV15 and TRBJ1-1, with D possibly TRBD1 on 6 matching bases. The TCR was taken from a man aged 18 to 29 with COVID-19, enrolled during active disease. CDR3: CATSWRTANTEAFF. For the CDR3, the DNA is TGTGCCACCAGCTGGAGGACAGCGAACACTGAAGCTTTCTTT. Variable domain in full (rest from reference TRBV15 and TRBJ1-1): DAMVIQNPRYQVTQFGKPVTLSCSQTLNHNVMYWYQQKSSQAPKLLFHYYDKDFNNEADTPDNFQSRRPNTSFCFLDIRSPGLGDTAMYLCATSWRTANTEAFFGQGTRLTVV.